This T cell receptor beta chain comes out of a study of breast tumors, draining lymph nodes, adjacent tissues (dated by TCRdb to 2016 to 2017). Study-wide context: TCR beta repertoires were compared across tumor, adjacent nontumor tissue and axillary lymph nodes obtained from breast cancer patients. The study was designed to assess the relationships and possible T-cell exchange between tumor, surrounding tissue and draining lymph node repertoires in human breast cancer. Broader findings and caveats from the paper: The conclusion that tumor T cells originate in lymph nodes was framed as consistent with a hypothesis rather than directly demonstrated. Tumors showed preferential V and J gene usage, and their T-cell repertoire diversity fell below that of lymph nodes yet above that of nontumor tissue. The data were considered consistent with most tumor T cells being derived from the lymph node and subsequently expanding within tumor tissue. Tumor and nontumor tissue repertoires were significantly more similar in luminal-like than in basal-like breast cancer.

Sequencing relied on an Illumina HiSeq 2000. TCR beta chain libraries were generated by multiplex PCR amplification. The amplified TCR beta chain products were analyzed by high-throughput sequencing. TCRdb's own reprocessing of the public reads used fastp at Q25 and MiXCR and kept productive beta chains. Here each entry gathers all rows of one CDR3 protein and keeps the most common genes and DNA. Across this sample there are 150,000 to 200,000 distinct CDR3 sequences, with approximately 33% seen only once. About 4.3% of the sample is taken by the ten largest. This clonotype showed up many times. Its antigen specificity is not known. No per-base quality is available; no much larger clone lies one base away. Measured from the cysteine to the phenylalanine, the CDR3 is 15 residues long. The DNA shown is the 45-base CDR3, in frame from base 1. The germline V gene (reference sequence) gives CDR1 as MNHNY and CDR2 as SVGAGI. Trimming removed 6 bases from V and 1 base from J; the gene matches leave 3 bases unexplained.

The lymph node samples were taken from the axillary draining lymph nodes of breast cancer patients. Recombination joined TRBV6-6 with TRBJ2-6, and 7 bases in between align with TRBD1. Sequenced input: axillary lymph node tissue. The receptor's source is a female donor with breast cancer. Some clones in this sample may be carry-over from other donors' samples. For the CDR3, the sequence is CASRTGQSGANVLTF. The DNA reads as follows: TGTGCCAGCAGGACGGGACAGTCTGGGGCCAACGTCCTGACTTTC.